One and the same sample provided the 25 T cell receptor beta chains below, sequenced in a study of identical twins. TCRdb reprocessed the 5' RACE reads via MiXCR and lists one record per CDR3 protein. The table records 150,000 or so distinct CDR3 sequences, around 3.6% of them present only once. The sequenced sample consisted of memory T cells sorted from blood. The receptors stem from a man aged 18 to 29 in good health.

This clonotype was counted many times. CDR3 residues: CATSDLRGTGGTDTQYF. DNA for the CDR3: TGTGCCACCAGTGATTTGCGTGGGACAGGGGGAACAGATACGCAGTATTTT. The V and J genes are TRBV24-1 and TRBJ2-3; 11 nucleotides agree with TRBD1. After removal of 0 bases from V and 3 bases from J, the junction contained 4 bases not matched to a gene. The germline gives CDR1 KGHDR, CDR2 SFDVKD. This CDR3 has 17 amino acids.

In its sample, this clonotype was seen many times. This rearrangement joins TRBV5-6 to TRBJ2-1; D gene unclear. Trimming took 6 bases from V and 0 from J, leaving 7 bases between them. Germline V gives CDR1 SGHDT, CDR2 YYEEEE. The CDR3 has 13 residues. The DNA of the CDR3 is TGTGCCAGCACCGACATCTCCTACAATGAGCAGTTCTTC. This encodes CASTDISYNEQFF.

This clonotype was found many times. The CDR3: CASSRGVTEAFF. CDR3 DNA sequence: TGTGCCAGCAGCCGGGGCGTCACTGAAGCTTTCTTT. This sequence joins TRBV7-9 and TRBJ1-1; a weak D match, TRBD1 (5 bases). The germline V gene has CDR1 SEHNR and CDR2 FQNEAQ (reference sequence). Trimming cost V 5 bases and J 4 bases, with 8 bases left between them. The CDR3 covers 12 residues. The full variable domain, completed using reference TRBV7-9 and TRBJ1-1, is DTGVSQNPRHKITKRGQNVTFRCDPISEHNRLYWYRQTLGQGPEFLTYFQNEAQLEKSRLLSDRFSAERPKGSFSTLEIQRTEQGDSAMYLCASSRGVTEAFFGQGTRLTVV.

This clonotype was observed many times. The chain carries TRBV12-3 or TRBV12-4 and TRBJ2-4; 7 bases agree with TRBD1. Trimming cost V 6 bases and J 13 bases; bases outside gene matches: 12. CDR3 size: 13 residues. The CDR3 sequence is CASRATTGFPQYF. CDR3 DNA: TGTGCCAGCAGGGCGACGACAGGGTTCCCCCAGTACTTC.

There are many counts of this clonotype. The V call is TRBV6-1, the J call TRBJ2-2; D may be TRBD1 (6 bases). CDR1 MNHNS and CDR2 SASEGT come from the germline V gene. The CDR3 has 16 amino acids. V lost 6 bases and J lost 0, with 14 bases in between. CDR3 in amino acids: CASRDRQATNTGELFF. CDR3 DNA sequence: TGTGCCAGCAGAGATAGACAGGCCACGAACACCGGGGAGCTGTTTTTT.

The chain couples TRBV2 to TRBJ2-7; D gene ambiguous. The CDR3 contains 12 residues. Germline CDR1 and CDR2: SNHLY and FYNNEI. Trimming took off 9 bases at V and 2 bases at J, with 11 bases between the two ends. This chain's CDR3 is CASGVWPYEQYF. In nucleotides, the CDR3 is TGTGCCAGTGGAGTCTGGCCCTACGAGCAGTACTTC. Based on the CDR3 plus reference TRBV2 and TRBJ2-7, the full variable domain is EPEVTQTPSHQVTQMGQEVILRCVPISNHLYFYWYRQILGQKVEFLVSFYNNEISEKSEIFDDQFSVERPDGSNFTLKIRSTKLEDSAMYFCASGVWPYEQYFGPGTRLTVT.

The sample holds many counts of this clonotype. The chain uses TRBV10-3 and TRBJ1-6; D gene unclear. CDR3 length equals 15 residues. The germline V gene has CDR1 ENHRY and CDR2 SYGVKD. Trimming stripped 2 bases from V and 8 bases from J, with 13 bases between. CDR3 bases: TGTGCCATCAGTGAGAAACCCGGTTCCGATTCACCCCTCCACTTT. Protein product: CAISEKPGSDSPLHF.

This clonotype has ten or more counts. The chain employs TRBV5-1 and TRBJ2-1; D may be TRBD1 or TRBD2 (5 bases each). The CDR3 loop spans 12 amino acids. The germline V gene encodes CDR1 SGHRS and CDR2 YFSETQ. V was trimmed by 0 bases and J by 10 bases, leaving 8 bases between them. CDR3 sequence (DNA): TGCGCCAGCAGCTTGGCTTGGGGGGAGCAGTTCTTC. Protein product: CASSLAWGEQFF.

In its sample, this clonotype was seen many times. V usage is TRBV7-9 and J usage is TRBJ2-5; TRBD2 aligns across 9 bases. There are 17 residues in the CDR3. V trimming: 5 bases; J trimming: 3 bases; junction bases outside the gene matches: 13. Germline assignment: CDR1 SEHNR and CDR2 FQNEAQ (reference sequence). In nucleotides, the CDR3 is TGTGCCAGCAGCCGAGGTTCGGGCGGGAGGGGAGAAGAGACCCAGTACTTC. Protein: CASSRGSGGRGEETQYF.

In its sample, this clonotype was seen many times. The gene calls are TRBV20-1 and TRBJ2-7, with D possibly TRBD2 on 5 matching bases. V was shortened by 4 bases and J by 5 bases, with 18 bases between the two germline ends. The length of the CDR3 is 14 residues. Germline V gene lookup returns CDR1 DFQATT and CDR2 SNEGSKA (reference sequence). The CDR3, as DNA: TGCAGTGCTACTCCAAGGACTGGCGGGCACGAGCAGTACGTC. It codes for CSATPRTGGHEQYV.

The genes are TRBV6-2 or TRBV6-3 and TRBJ2-2; D is ambiguous. Germline CDR1 and CDR2: MNHEY and SVGEGT. Trimming shortened V by 7 bases and J by 4 bases, and 7 bases separated the two germline ends. CDR3 length: 12 amino acids. CDR3 region: CASNRPTGELFF. In DNA form, the CDR3 reads TGTGCCAGCAACCGGCCCACCGGGGAGCTGTTTTTT.

This clonotype has ten or more counts. The chain is built from TRBV11-2 and TRBJ2-2, with D unresolved. CDR3 length equals 12 residues. The germline CDR1 and CDR2 sequences are SGHAT and FQNNGV. Trimming removed 1 base from V and 8 bases from J, with 5 bases in between. CDR3 region: CASSLAIGELFF. The CDR3 bases are TGTGCCAGCAGCTTAGCAATAGGGGAGCTGTTTTTT.

This clonotype was observed at least ten times. V and J are TRBV20-1 and TRBJ2-7; D may be TRBD1 (5 bases). Germline CDR1 is DFQATT and CDR2 is SNEGSKA (reference sequence). V was shortened by 4 bases and J by 4 bases, with 11 bases between the two germline ends. The length of the CDR3 is 12 residues. Written as DNA, the CDR3 is TGCAGTGCTACGAACCAGGGTTACGAGCAGTACTTC. As protein: CSATNQGYEQYF.

This clonotype was counted ten times or more. The chain uses TRBV12-3 or TRBV12-4 and TRBJ1-2; D may be TRBD1 (5 bases). V lost 3 bases and J 4 bases, leaving 9 bases between the germline ends. This CDR3 spans 13 amino acids. CDR3 DNA: TGTGCCAGCAGTTTGCGGGGCGGCTATGGCTACACCTTC. This sequence encodes CASSLRGGYGYTF.

This clonotype was observed many times. At one end, the junction sequence differs from germline, possibly due to a read error. This sequence joins TRBV5-1 and TRBJ1-4; 7 positions agree with TRBD1. The CDR3 totals 16 residues. From germline, CDR1 is SGHRS and CDR2 YFSETQ. CDR3 loop: CASSLDSGQLNEKLFF. The CDR3 bases are TGCGCCAGCAGTTTGGACTCGGGACAGCTGAATGAAAAACTGTTTTTT.

At least ten counts were recorded for this clonotype. The gene calls are TRBV11-3 and TRBJ2-1, with D possibly matching TRBD2 (7 bases). Germline values: CDR1 SGHNT, CDR2 YENEEA. The CDR3 runs to 17 residues. V lost 0 bases, J lost 10 bases, and 22 bases lay in between. The CDR3 DNA reads as TGTGCCAGCAGCTTAGATCCCCCGGGAGGATGGAGGGGGGAGCAGTTCTTC. Protein: CASSLDPPGGWRGEQFF.

This chain links TRBV20-1 with TRBJ2-2; D tentatively fits TRBD1 or TRBD2 (5 bases each). The CDR3 is 15 amino acids. Germline V gene sequence: CDR1 DFQATT, CDR2 SNEGSKA (reference sequence). V lost 1 base, J lost 6 bases, and 15 bases lay in between. CDR3 coding DNA: TGCAGTGCTAGAGGTGGGTCGGGACGGCCCGGGGAGCTGTTTTTT. As protein: CSARGGSGRPGELFF.

This clonotype appeared many times. V is TRBV29-1 and J is TRBJ2-1; D is ambiguous. Germline assignment: CDR1 SQVTM and CDR2 ANQGSEA. The CDR3 is 15 residues long. V was cut by 4 bases and J by 4 bases, with 17 bases left in between. The CDR3 DNA follows: TGCAGCGTTGGGGATTCTACAGCGTGGTACAATGAGCAGTTCTTC. It yields the protein CSVGDSTAWYNEQFF.

In this sample, this clonotype turned up many times. The CDR3 region is CASIQGSGNTEAFF. The CDR3 nucleotides read TGTGCCAGCATACAGGGGTCCGGGAACACTGAAGCTTTCTTT. V and J are TRBV28 and TRBJ1-1, with TRBD1 identical over 7 bases. Germline V gives CDR1 MDHEN, CDR2 SYDVKM. CDR3 size: 14 residues. The V segment lost 7 bases and the J segment 1 base; nucleotides outside the gene matches: 6. Full variable domain (missing parts from reference TRBV28 and TRBJ1-1): DVKVTQSSRYLVKRTGEKVFLECVQDMDHENMFWYRQDPGLGLRLIYFSYDVKMKEKGDIPEGYSVSREKKERFSLILESASTNQTSMYLCASIQGSGNTEAFFGQGTRLTVV.

This clonotype was counted ten times or more. The chain combines TRBV29-1 with TRBJ2-7; no firm D call. From germline, CDR1 is SQVTM and CDR2 ANQGSEA. CDR3 length: 11 residues. V lost 5 bases to trimming and J lost 4 bases, with 9 bases between them. Here the CDR3 reads CSVSSSYEQYF. CDR3 DNA sequence: TGCAGCGTTTCCAGCTCTTACGAGCAGTACTTC.

This clonotype was counted at least ten times. The V and J genes are TRBV19 and TRBJ2-1, with a weak D call TRBD1 (6 bases). Trimming stripped 0 bases from V and 9 bases from J, with 12 bases between. The length of the CDR3 is 14 residues. Germline CDR1 and CDR2: LNHDA and SQIVND (reference sequence). CDR3 bases: TGTGCCAGTAGTATAGATCATGGGGGCAGTGAGCAGTTCTTC. Its protein is CASSIDHGGSEQFF.

In its sample, this clonotype was seen many times. V usage is TRBV5-5 and J usage is TRBJ1-5, with TRBD1 matching 7 bases. Germline V gene data show CDR1 as SGHKS and CDR2 as YYEKEE (reference sequence). V lost 0 bases and J lost 6; bases outside the gene matches: 6. This CDR3 comprises 15 residues. CDR3 sequence: CASSLDRGHSQPQHF. CDR3 in DNA: TGTGCCAGCAGCTTGGATAGGGGGCACAGTCAGCCCCAGCATTTT. Full variable domain (rest looked up from reference TRBV5-5 and TRBJ1-5): DAGVTQSPTHLIKTRGQQVTLRCSPISGHKSVSWYQQVLGQGPQFIFQYYEKEERGRGNFPDRFSARQFPNYSSELNVNALLLGDSALYLCASSLDRGHSQPQHFGDGTRLSIL.

This clonotype was seen repeatedly, ten times or more. The J gene is TRBJ2-1, the V gene TRBV20-1; tentative D call: TRBD2 (6 bases). Per germline, CDR1 DFQATT and CDR2 SNEGSKA (reference sequence). This CDR3 spans 14 amino acids. V lost 3 bases and J lost 5, with 14 bases in between. The CDR3 DNA reads as TGCAGTGCTAGGCGGCGGGGTCTTCACAATGAGCAGTTCTTC. Translated: CSARRRGLHNEQFF.

This clonotype occurred many times. The chain employs TRBV12-3 or TRBV12-4 and TRBJ1-4; no definite D call. The CDR3 consists of 13 residues. V lost 5 bases to trimming and J lost 6 bases, with 10 bases between them. This CDR3 is CASSTSYHEKLFF. CDR3 coding DNA: TGTGCCAGCAGTACCAGCTACCATGAAAAACTGTTTTTT.

A few counts support this clonotype. This chain joins TRBV18 and TRBJ2-7; 7 nucleotides agree with TRBD1. This CDR3 spans 15 amino acids. V lost 6 bases, J lost 0 bases, and 8 bases stayed unmatched. Germline values: CDR1 KGHSH, CDR2 LQKENI. For the CDR3, the DNA is TGTGCCAGCTCGTCCGACAGGGCAAACTCCTACGAGCAGTACTTC. Protein product: CASSSDRANSYEQYF.